What follows are 11 T cell receptor beta chains derived from one specimen sequenced in a study of blood T cell repertoires in COVID-19. The repertoire was sequenced with immunoSEQ multiplex PCR; TCRdb's copy has only in-frame clones and lacks some. The sample holds around 300,000 clones, approximately 91% seen once. The sample consisted of peripheral blood. The receptors here all came from a man aged 18 to 35 with active or convalescent COVID-19.

The chain is built from TRBV7-9 and TRBJ2-5; 7 nucleotides align to TRBD2. The ends lost 1 base at V and 6 bases at J; junction bases unmatched: 8. The germline gives CDR1 SEHNR, CDR2 FQNEAQ (reference sequence). There are 15 residues in the CDR3. Written as DNA, the CDR3 is TGTGCCAGCAGCTTAGGACGGGGGGAGGGGAAGACCCAGTACTTC. Translated, it gives CASSLGRGEGKTQYF.

V and J are TRBV10-3 and TRBJ1-3; D is unresolved. The CDR3 length is 16 residues. Germline V lookup: CDR1 ENHRY, CDR2 SYGVKD. V was shortened by 0 bases and J by 3 bases, with 12 bases between the two germline ends. CDR3 sequence: CAISESRRLGGNTIYF. CDR3 nucleotide sequence: TGTGCCATCAGTGAGTCGCGCAGGCTCGGTGGAAACACCATATATTTT.

The V and J genes are TRBV14 and TRBJ2-4, with TRBD2 as a possible D gene (5 bases). The ends were cut back, 1 base at V and 6 bases at J, with 19 bases in the middle. CDR1 SGHDN and CDR2 FVKESK come from the germline V gene. The CDR3 contains 17 residues. CDR3 bases: TGTGCCAGCAGCCAAGGGGGAACAACCGTACGGGGAAACATTCAGTACTTC. This sequence encodes CASSQGGTTVRGNIQYF.

This clone has a handful of counts. The chain's CDR3 is CASTMGGRGGYTF. CDR3 DNA: TGTGCCAGCACTATGGGGGGTCGGGGCGGCTACACCTTC. The chain employs TRBV6-5 and TRBJ1-2; TRBD1 might be the D (5 bases). The CDR3 spans 13 residues. Germline V CDR1 and CDR2: MNHEY, SVGAGI. The ends were cut back, 7 bases at V and 8 bases at J, with 17 bases in the middle.

The chain employs TRBV5-5 and TRBJ2-7; weak D call: TRBD1 (6 bases). The CDR3 consists of 14 residues. Trimming took off 5 bases at V and 0 bases at J, with 12 bases between the two ends. Germline V gives CDR1 SGHKS, CDR2 YYEKEE (reference sequence). Here the CDR3 reads CASSPRDISYEQYF. The CDR3, as DNA: TGTGCCAGCAGTCCCAGGGACATCTCCTACGAGCAGTACTTC.

This clone was counted many times. The rearrangement links TRBV19 to TRBJ1-6; D unclear. Per the germline V gene, CDR1 is LNHDA and CDR2 is SQIVND (reference sequence). The CDR3 totals 15 residues. Trimming took 7 bases from V and 10 from J, leaving 20 bases between them. CDR3 in amino acids: CASTPERAGGSPLHF. The CDR3 region has the DNA TGTGCCAGTACCCCAGAGCGGGCAGGAGGGTCACCCCTCCACTTT.

V is TRBV5-1 and J is TRBJ2-7; D is uncertain. This CDR3 has 14 amino acids. Looked up from germline, CDR1 is SGHRS and CDR2 is YFSETQ. With 4 bases removed from V and 0 bases from J, the gap between germline ends came to 11 bases. The CDR3 DNA follows: TGCGCCAGCAGCCCGATCTTGAGCTCCTACGAGCAGTACTTC. Its protein is CASSPILSSYEQYF.

This chain links TRBV2 with TRBJ1-5, with 9 positions matching TRBD1. In germline, CDR1 is SNHLY, CDR2 FYNNEI. The CDR3 has 14 amino acids. Losses at the gene ends were 5 bases for V and 5 bases for J; bases not matched to a gene: 4. The CDR3 is CASSLQGADQPQHF. The CDR3 DNA sequence: TGTGCCAGCAGTCTACAGGGGGCTGATCAGCCCCAGCATTTT.

This sequence joins TRBV2 and TRBJ1-1, with D perhaps TRBD1 (5 bases). CDR3 length: 13 amino acids. Germline lookup yields CDR1 SNHLY and CDR2 FYNNEI. V lost 8 bases and J lost 1, with 11 bases in between. CDR3 nucleotides: TGTGCCAGCGGGCTGGGGGGGAACACTGAAGCTTTCTTT. Translated, it gives CASGLGGNTEAFF.

The rearrangement links TRBV27 to TRBJ1-1, with unresolved D. The length of the CDR3 is 14 residues. Trimming pared 2 bases from V and 6 bases from J, leaving 13 bases between. Germline CDR1 and CDR2: MNHEY and SMNVEV (reference sequence). The CDR3 DNA follows: TGTGCCAGCAGTTTACTCGAGGGTAGGTCTGAAGCTTTCTTT. Protein sequence: CASSLLEGRSEAFF.

The chain combines TRBV5-1 with TRBJ2-5; 7 positions agree with TRBD2. Germline CDR1 SGHRS, CDR2 YFSETQ. This CDR3 has 14 residues. V was clipped by 7 bases and J by 5 bases; unmatched bases: 11. CDR3 region: CASAEGGSVETQYF. The CDR3 nucleotides read TGCGCCAGCGCGGAGGGAGGGAGCGTTGAGACCCAGTACTTC.